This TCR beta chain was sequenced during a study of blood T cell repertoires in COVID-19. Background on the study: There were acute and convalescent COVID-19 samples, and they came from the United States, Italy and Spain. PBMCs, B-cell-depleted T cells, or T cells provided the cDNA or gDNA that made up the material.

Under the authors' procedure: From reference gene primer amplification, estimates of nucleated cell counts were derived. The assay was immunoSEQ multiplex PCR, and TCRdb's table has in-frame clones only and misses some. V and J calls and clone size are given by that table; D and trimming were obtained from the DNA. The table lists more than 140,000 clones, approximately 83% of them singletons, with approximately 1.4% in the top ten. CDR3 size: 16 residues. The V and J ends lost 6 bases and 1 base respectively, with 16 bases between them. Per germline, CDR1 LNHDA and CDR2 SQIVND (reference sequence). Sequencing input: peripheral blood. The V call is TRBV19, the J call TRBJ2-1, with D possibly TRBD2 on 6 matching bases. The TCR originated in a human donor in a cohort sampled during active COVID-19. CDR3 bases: TGTGCCAGTAGCCGGCCTGGGAGGACATCCTACAATGAGCAGTTCTTC. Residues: CASSRPGRTSYNEQFF.